This TCR beta chain came from a study of OX40 agonist ivuxolimab in advanced cancers. Turning to the study itself: While on treatment, patients had intravenous ivuxolimab at 0.01 to 10 mg/kg every 2 weeks. Participants averaged approximately 60 years of age (range roughly 23 to 79) and were under 90% male.

Remarks on this clone: What it recognizes is unknown.

Broader study findings: Partly responding patients at 0.1-3.0 mg/kg showed some of the smallest clonal expansion. Researchers did not establish what antigens the expanded peripheral T cells target.

Germline V lookup: CDR1 MNHNS, CDR2 SASEGT. CDR3 length: 18 residues. V was pared by 1 base and J by 2 bases, with 18 bases between. Data came from immunoSEQ multiplex PCR; TCRdb stores just in-frame clones and leaves some out. The table records 100,000 to 150,000 clones, 75% to 95% of them present only once. The starting material was CD4+ or CD8+ T cells sorted from blood, obtained in a trial of the OX40 agonist ivuxolimab. The J gene is TRBJ1-5, the V gene TRBV6-1; TRBD1 might be the D (5 bases). This receptor was taken from an adult with an advanced solid tumor such as melanoma, head and neck, liver or kidney cancer. Here the CDR3 reads CASSEGWNRRAGNQPQHF. CDR3 coding DNA: TGTGCCAGCAGTGAAGGATGGAACAGGAGGGCTGGCAATCAGCCCCAGCATTTT.